This T cell receptor beta chain was identified in a study of regulatory T cells in long-lasting Graves disease (dated by TCRdb to the early 2020s). Notes on the research overall: Persistent Graves' disease was defined as antithyroid drug treatment for over 5 years with persistently positive TSH receptor autoantibodies. The study took place in China and was registered as a clinical trial. Antithyroid drugs had been taken for approximately ten years on average by persistent Graves' disease patients in the clinical cohort. Peripheral blood TCR sequencing and RNA sequencing compared persistent Graves' disease patients with newly diagnosed Graves' disease patients. A total of some 35 samples underwent TCR sequencing: about 13 from persistent and roughly 20 from newly diagnosed Graves' disease patients.

The time point label of this sample denotes: persistent/refractory GD, antithyroid drugs over 5 years with positive TRAb. For both TCR sequencing and RNA sequencing, RNA was extracted from PBMCs using TRIzol. The diagnosis of Graves' disease followed American Thyroid Association guidelines. The patients came from an endocrinology department in Xi'an, China. Each patient gave approximately 8.8 milliliters of peripheral blood, collected in an EDTA anticoagulant tube. Ficoll Paque Plus density gradient separation was used to isolate PBMCs, and no further T cell sorting was performed. An Agilent 2100 Bioanalyzer and agarose gel were used to assess RNA quality, and a NanoDrop 2000 was used to measure RNA concentration. This clonotype showed up just once. This receptor's antigen is unknown. Base qualities are not provided; no much larger clone lies one nucleotide away. A lone read gives weak evidence. The library relied on multiplex PCR. The run used an Illumina HiSeq 4000. iRepertoire HTBI primers and Arm-PCR amplification of CDR3 regions were used to construct TCR beta libraries. Before sequencing, the PCR products underwent gel purification. In the original analysis: Gene usage analysis of CDR3 amino acid clonotypes relied on the 60 to 65 TRBV and 12 to 15 TRBJ segments identified across samples. COPE and FqMerger were used to merge the filtered high-quality paired reads into contigs. BLAST was used to align contigs to IMGT TRBV, TRBD and TRBJ reference genes, and CDR3 was defined according to IMGT. Any clonotype with a frequency above 0.1% was counted as a highly expanded clone. Shannon entropy served as the measure of repertoire diversity, while the Gini coefficient captured V-J evenness. Public clonotypes were defined as clonotypes shared by more than one individual. TCRdb reprocessing: public reads trimmed at Q25 with fastp, clones called with MiXCR, in-frame beta chains kept. Duplicate CDR3 protein sequences are folded into a single record with the most common DNA and genes. None of the V and J calls come from the authors' own analysis; TCRdb made them. The sample table contains around 400,000 distinct CDR3 sequences; only one count was recorded for under 25% of them. Together, the top ten hold approximately 14% of the sample.

The CDR3 holds 15 amino acids from the cysteine to the phenylalanine. CDR3 DNA is the only sequence kept; it has 45 bases, read in frame from the first base. V is pruned by 5 bases and J by 4 bases, leaving 9 bases of the junction without a gene match. CDR1 and CDR2 are drawn from the germline V gene: SNHLY, FYNNEI. Paper-wide results and their limitations: As a limitation, the authors acknowledged that the small sample size may reduce accuracy. The study examined only peripheral blood because the primary lesion, thyroid tissue, could not be accessed. TRBV28, TRBJ1-2 and TRBJ2-5 were preferentially used in persistent disease, while TRBV20-1 and TRBJ2-1 were favored in newly diagnosed disease. Persistent patients shared more public clonotypes among themselves (around 2,500) than newly diagnosed patients did (over 900). Only the TCR beta chain was sequenced and analyzed. Compared with newly diagnosed patients, persistent Graves' disease patients had lower TCR Shannon entropy and fewer highly expanded clones, which suggests clonal expansion.

The chain joins TRBV2 to TRBJ1-2, with 8 middle bases fitting TRBD1. The sample consisted of peripheral blood mononuclear cells (PBMCs), taken when the disease was refractory, from a patient treated with antithyroid drugs. The sequence was obtained from a female donor with Graves disease. The DNA is as follows: TGTGCCAGCAGTCAATCTGGACAGGGAGGCTATGGCTACACCTTC. Translated, this is CASSQSGQGGYGYTF.